This T cell receptor beta chain was found in a study of long-term antiretroviral therapy in people with HIV. General study points: Absence of data on ART adherence, viral resistance or therapy changes was noted. Spans of CDR3 length were tighter for HIV repertoires than for controls.

Survey-level resolution applied to immunoSEQ assay v3.0. Generated by immunoSEQ multiplex PCR, the TCRdb table keeps only in-frame clones and is missing some. The table lists roughly 18,000 clones, around 92% of them singletons. V gave up 2 bases and J gave up 2 bases, with 13 bases separating them. The CDR3 loop spans 15 amino acids. The V gene's germline CDR1 is SGHRS and CDR2 YFSETQ. Comment on this clone: What it binds is not known.

The V call is TRBV5-1, the J call TRBJ2-5; perhaps TRBD2 as D (7 bases). This sequence was found in a man aged 50-59 years with HIV. The source was unsorted PBMCs, collected 3 years after starting antiretroviral therapy. The CDR3 reads CASSFSGGTQETQYF. The CDR3 DNA reads TGCGCCAGCAGCTTTTCCGGGGGGACACAAGAGACCCAGTACTTC. Supplemented by reference TRBV5-1 and TRBJ2-5, the full variable domain reads KAGVTQTPRYLIKTRGQQVTLSCSPISGHRSVSWYQQTPGQGLQFLFEYFSETQRNKGNFPGRFSGRQFSNSRSEMNVSTLELGDSALYLCASSFSGGTQETQYFGPGTRLLVL.